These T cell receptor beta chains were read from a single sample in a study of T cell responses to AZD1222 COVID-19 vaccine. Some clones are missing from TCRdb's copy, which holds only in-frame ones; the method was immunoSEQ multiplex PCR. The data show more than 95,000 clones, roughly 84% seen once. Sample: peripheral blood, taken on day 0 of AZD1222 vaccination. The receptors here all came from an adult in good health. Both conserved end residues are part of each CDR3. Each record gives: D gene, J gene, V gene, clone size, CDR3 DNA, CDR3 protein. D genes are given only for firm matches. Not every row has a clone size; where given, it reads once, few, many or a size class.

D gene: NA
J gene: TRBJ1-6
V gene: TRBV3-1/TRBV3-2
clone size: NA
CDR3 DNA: TGTGCCAGCAGCCCCTTGTTCCCCTATAATTCACCCCTCCACTTT
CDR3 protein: CASSPLFPYNSPLHF

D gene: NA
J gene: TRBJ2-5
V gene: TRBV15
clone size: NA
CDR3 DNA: TGTGCCACCAGCAGAGGAGGGGAAGAGACAGAGACCCAGTACTTC
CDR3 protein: CATSRGGEETETQYF

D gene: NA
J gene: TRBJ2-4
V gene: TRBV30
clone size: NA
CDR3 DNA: TGTGCCTGGAGTGTCGGAGGGACCAAAAACATTCAGTACTTC
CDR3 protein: CAWSVGGTKNIQYF

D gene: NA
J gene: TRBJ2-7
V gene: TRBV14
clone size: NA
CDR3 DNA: TGTGCCAGCAGCCAAGATTTCATAACCAGGCTAAAGCACTTC
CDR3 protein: CASSQDFITRLKHF

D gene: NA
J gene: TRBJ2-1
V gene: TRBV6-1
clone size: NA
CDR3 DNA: TGTGCCACCGGCGAGGGGGTAATACCTTACAATGAGCAGTTCTTC
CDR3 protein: CATGEGVIPYNEQFF

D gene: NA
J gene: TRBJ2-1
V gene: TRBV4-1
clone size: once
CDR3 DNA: TGCGCCAGCAGCCAAGAGTGGGGGGCCTACAATGAGCAGTTCTTC
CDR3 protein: CASSQEWGAYNEQFF

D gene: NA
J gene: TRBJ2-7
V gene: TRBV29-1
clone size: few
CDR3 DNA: TGCAGCGTCCTCTGGGACCGGACGGGAGAGCAGTACTTC
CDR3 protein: CSVLWDRTGEQYF

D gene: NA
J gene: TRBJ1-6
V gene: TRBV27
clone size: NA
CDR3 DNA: TGTGCCAGCAGTTACGAGACAGGAAATTCACCCCTCCACTTT
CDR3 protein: CASSYETGNSPLHF

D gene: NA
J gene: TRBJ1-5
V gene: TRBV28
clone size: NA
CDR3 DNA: TGTGCCAGCAGCCCACGCGGTAGGAATAGGCAGCCCCAGCATTTT
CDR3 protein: CASSPRGRNRQPQHF

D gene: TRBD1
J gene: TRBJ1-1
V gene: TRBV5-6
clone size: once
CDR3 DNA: TGTGCCAGCGGGGTAATTGGGGCAGGGGGCACTGAAGCTTTCTTT
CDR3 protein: CASGVIGAGGTEAFF

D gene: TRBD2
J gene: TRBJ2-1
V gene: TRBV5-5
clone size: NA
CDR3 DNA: TGTGCCAGCAGCTTGGGACTTGGCGGGAGGGCCGGGGATGAGCAGTTCTTC
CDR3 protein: CASSLGLGGRAGDEQFF

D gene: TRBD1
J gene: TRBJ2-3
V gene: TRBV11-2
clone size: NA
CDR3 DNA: TGTGCCAGCAGGGGGACAGGGCGCACAGATACGCAGTATTTT
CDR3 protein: CASRGTGRTDTQYF

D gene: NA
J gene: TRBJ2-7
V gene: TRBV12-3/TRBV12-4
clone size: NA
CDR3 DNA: TGTGCCAGCGGCCGCCGGTGGAACGAGCAGTACTTC
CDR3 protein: CASGRRWNEQYF

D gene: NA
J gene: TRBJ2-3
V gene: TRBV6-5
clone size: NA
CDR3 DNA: TGTGCCAGCCGGGACACGGGCACAGATACGCAGTATTTT
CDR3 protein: CASRDTGTDTQYF

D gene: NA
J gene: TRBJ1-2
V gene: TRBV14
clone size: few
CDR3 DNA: TGTGCCAGCAGCCCGGCCAGGGATGGCTACACCTTC
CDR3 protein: CASSPARDGYTF

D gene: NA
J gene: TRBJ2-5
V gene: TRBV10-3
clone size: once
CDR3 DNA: TGTGCCATCTCAATAAGGTCGGGGGAAGAGACCCAGTACTTC
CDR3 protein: CAISIRSGEETQYF

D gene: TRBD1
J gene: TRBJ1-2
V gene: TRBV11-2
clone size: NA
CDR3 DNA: TGTGCCAGCAGCTTGGAGTTAAGGACAGGGGAGGGATATGGCTACACCTTC
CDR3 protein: CASSLELRTGEGYGYTF

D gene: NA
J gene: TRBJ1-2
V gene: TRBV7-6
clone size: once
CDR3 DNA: TGTGCCAGCAGCTCCCTCCAGGGTCTGGATGGCTACACCTTC
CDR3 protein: CASSSLQGLDGYTF

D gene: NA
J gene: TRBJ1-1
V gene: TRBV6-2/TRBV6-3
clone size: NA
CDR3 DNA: TGTGCCAGCAGTTACTATGGTAACACTGAAGCTTTCTTT
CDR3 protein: CASSYYGNTEAFF

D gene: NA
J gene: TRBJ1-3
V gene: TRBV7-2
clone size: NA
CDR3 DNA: TGTGCCAGCAGCTTCTATGCTTCTTTACCTTCCACTGGAAACACCATATATTTT
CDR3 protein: CASSFYASLPSTGNTIYF

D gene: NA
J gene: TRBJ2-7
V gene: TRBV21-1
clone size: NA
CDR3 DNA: TGTGCCACGAACTACGAGCAGTACTTC
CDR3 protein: CATNYEQYF

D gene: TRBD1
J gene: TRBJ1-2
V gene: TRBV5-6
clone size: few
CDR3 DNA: TGTGCCAGCAGCTTACGCCAGGGGGATGGCTACACCTTC
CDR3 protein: CASSLRQGDGYTF

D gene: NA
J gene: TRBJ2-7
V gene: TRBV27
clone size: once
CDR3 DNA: TGTGCCAGCAGTTCCGCCGAGCAGTACTTC
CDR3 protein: CASSSAEQYF

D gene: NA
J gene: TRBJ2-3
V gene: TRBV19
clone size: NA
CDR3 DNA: TGTGCCAGTAGTATAGTTCCCGGCAGGGGGGTCAGCACAGATACGCAGTATTTT
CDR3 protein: CASSIVPGRGVSTDTQYF

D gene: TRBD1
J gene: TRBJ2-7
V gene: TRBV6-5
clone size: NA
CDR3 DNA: TGTGCCAGCAGTTTCACAGGGGACGAGCAGTACTTC
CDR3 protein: CASSFTGDEQYF

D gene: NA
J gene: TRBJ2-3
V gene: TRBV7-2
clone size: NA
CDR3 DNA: TGTGCCAGCAGCTTCTCCCTAGGGCCAGATACGCAGTATTTT
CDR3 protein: CASSFSLGPDTQYF

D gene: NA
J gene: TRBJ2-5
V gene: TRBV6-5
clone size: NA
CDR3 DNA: TGTGCCAGCGCCCAGATTAGGGACCAAGAGACCCAGTACTTC
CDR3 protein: CASAQIRDQETQYF

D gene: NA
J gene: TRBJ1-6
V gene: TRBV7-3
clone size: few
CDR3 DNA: TGTGCCAGCAGCTTAGGCGGGGGGGGCAAGTCACCCCTCCACTTT
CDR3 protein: CASSLGGGGKSPLHF